Listed below are T cell receptor beta chains from one sample, sequenced in a study of regulatory T cells in long-lasting Graves disease. TCRdb called the multiplex PCR reads again in MiXCR, with one record for every CDR3 protein. This sample has about 470,000 distinct CDR3 sequences, with about 22% found just once. Sample: peripheral blood mononuclear cells (PBMCs), taken when the disease was refractory, from a patient treated with antithyroid drugs. The origin of the receptors is a female donor with Graves disease. The CDR3 runs from the conserved cysteine through the conserved F or W. D genes are given only for firm matches. For some rows the clone size is stated as once, few or many, or as a class when expanded; others skip it.

clone size: .; D gene: .; V gene: TRBV11-2; J gene: TRBJ2-2; CDR3 DNA: TGTGCCAGCAGCTGGGGGCGGGAAACCGGGGAGCTGTTTTTT; CDR3 protein: CASSWGRETGELFF
clone size: .; D gene: .; V gene: TRBV19; J gene: TRBJ2-7; CDR3 DNA: TGTGCCAGTAGTGCCGCGGACTTCCTCTCCTACGAGCAGTACTTC; CDR3 protein: CASSAADFLSYEQYF
clone size: many; D gene: .; V gene: TRBV28; J gene: TRBJ1-1; CDR3 DNA: TGTGCCAGCAGTTCCCTGGGGCGAGGGGTGAACACTGAAGCTTTCTTT; CDR3 protein: CASSSLGRGVNTEAFF
clone size: .; D gene: .; V gene: TRBV12-3/TRBV12-4; J gene: TRBJ1-5; CDR3 DNA: TGTGCCGGCAGCCCTAACAGGGACCAGCCCCAGCATTTT; CDR3 protein: CAGSPNRDQPQHF
clone size: many; D gene: TRBD1; V gene: TRBV28; J gene: TRBJ2-2; CDR3 DNA: TGTGCCAGCAGTCTCATTGGACAGGGGATAACCGGGGAGCTGTTTTTT; CDR3 protein: CASSLIGQGITGELFF
clone size: many; D gene: TRBD1; V gene: TRBV10-3; J gene: TRBJ2-7; CDR3 DNA: TGTGCCATCAGGACCGGGACAGGCCCTATCGAGCAGTACTTC; CDR3 protein: CAIRTGTGPIEQYF
clone size: many; D gene: .; V gene: TRBV28; J gene: TRBJ2-5; CDR3 DNA: TGTGCCAGCCATGGGCCACAAGAGACCCAGTACTTC; CDR3 protein: CASHGPQETQYF
clone size: .; D gene: .; V gene: TRBV5-1; J gene: TRBJ2-2; CDR3 DNA: TGCGCCAGCAGCTTCGAGGGTTTTACCGGGGAGCTGTTTTTT; CDR3 protein: CASSFEGFTGELFF
clone size: .; D gene: .; V gene: TRBV28; J gene: TRBJ2-1; CDR3 DNA: TGTGCCAGCAGTTCCAGCGGCCCCAGCTCCTACAATGAGCAGTTCTTC; CDR3 protein: CASSSSGPSSYNEQFF
clone size: .; D gene: .; V gene: TRBV28; J gene: TRBJ2-1; CDR3 DNA: TGTGCCAGTTCGACAGATTCGAGGGACAATGAGCAGTTCTTC; CDR3 protein: CASSTDSRDNEQFF
clone size: .; D gene: TRBD2; V gene: TRBV19; J gene: TRBJ2-7; CDR3 DNA: TGTGCCAGTAGTATGAGGAAGCGGGGGGGGACCTACGAGCAGTACTTC; CDR3 protein: CASSMRKRGGTYEQYF
clone size: many; D gene: .; V gene: TRBV7-9; J gene: TRBJ2-5; CDR3 DNA: TGTGCCGGGGGGGACAGTTATGATTTGGAGACCCAGTACTTC; CDR3 protein: CAGGDSYDLETQYF
clone size: .; D gene: .; V gene: TRBV27; J gene: TRBJ1-1; CDR3 DNA: TGTGCCAGCAGCACCTCAGTCGTGAACACTGAAGCTTTCTTT; CDR3 protein: CASSTSVVNTEAFF
clone size: .; D gene: TRBD1; V gene: TRBV10-3; J gene: TRBJ1-3; CDR3 DNA: TGTGCCATCAGGGACAGGGACTCTGGAAACACCATATATTTT; CDR3 protein: CAIRDRDSGNTIYF
clone size: many; D gene: .; V gene: TRBV19; J gene: TRBJ2-5; CDR3 DNA: TGTGCCAGTAGTATTGACGGGGAAGAGACCCAGTACTTC; CDR3 protein: CASSIDGEETQYF
clone size: many; D gene: .; V gene: TRBV7-9; J gene: TRBJ2-7; CDR3 DNA: TGTGCCAGCAGCTTTGGTAATTCGCCGGACCGCTACGAGCAGTACTTC; CDR3 protein: CASSFGNSPDRYEQYF
clone size: few; D gene: .; V gene: TRBV24-1; J gene: TRBJ1-4; CDR3 DNA: TGTGCCACCAGTGATGCCTCGGGGGCCGGTGAAAAACTGTTTTTT; CDR3 protein: CATSDASGAGEKLFF
clone size: many; D gene: .; V gene: TRBV2; J gene: TRBJ1-4; CDR3 DNA: TGTGCCAGCAAGGAAGACTATAATGAAAAACTGTTTTTT; CDR3 protein: CASKEDYNEKLFF
clone size: many; D gene: TRBD2; V gene: TRBV3-1; J gene: TRBJ2-7; CDR3 DNA: TGTGCCAGCAGCCCAAACCCGGGACTAGGGACTGACGAGCAGTACTTC; CDR3 protein: CASSPNPGLGTDEQYF
clone size: few; D gene: .; V gene: TRBV25-1; J gene: TRBJ2-5; CDR3 DNA: TGTGCCAGCAGTGAACAGGGGTACGAGGAGACCCAGTACTTC; CDR3 protein: CASSEQGYEETQYF
clone size: few; D gene: .; V gene: TRBV14; J gene: TRBJ1-1; CDR3 DNA: TGTGCCAGCAGCCAACACAGGGATCCTGAAGCTTTCTTT; CDR3 protein: CASSQHRDPEAFF
clone size: many; D gene: .; V gene: TRBV5-1; J gene: TRBJ1-1; CDR3 DNA: TGCGCCAGCAGCCCTCAGGGGCAGGGGTGGATGAACACTGAAGCTTTCTTT; CDR3 protein: CASSPQGQGWMNTEAFF
clone size: few; D gene: TRBD2; V gene: TRBV20-1; J gene: TRBJ2-7; CDR3 DNA: TGCAGTGCCCGGACTAGCGCCTCCTACGAGCAGTACTTC; CDR3 protein: CSARTSASYEQYF
clone size: many; D gene: .; V gene: TRBV2; J gene: TRBJ1-6; CDR3 DNA: TGTGCCAGCAGTCAGCGGGACCCCCGGAAATCCTATAATTCACCCCTCCACTTT; CDR3 protein: CASSQRDPRKSYNSPLHF
clone size: few; D gene: TRBD1; V gene: TRBV28; J gene: TRBJ2-7; CDR3 DNA: TGTGCCAGCAGTTTATCGGGACAGGGGATCAACGAGCAGTACTTC; CDR3 protein: CASSLSGQGINEQYF
clone size: few; D gene: .; V gene: TRBV19; J gene: TRBJ1-4; CDR3 DNA: TGTGCCAGTAGTATCACCGCTGGAGAAAAACTGTTTTTT; CDR3 protein: CASSITAGEKLFF